The T cell receptor beta chain described here comes from a study of cytomegalovirus exposure and HLA in healthy donors. Study at large: Sequencing of roughly 180 million T cells in an earlier analysis found roughly 120 million unique TCR beta sequences.

Overall study results and limits: Accurate predictions that matched the HLA-A and HLA-B alleles of most subjects were reportedly made from TCR beta sequences. Later analysis identified 15,000 to 20,000 TCR beta sequences associated with HLA alleles, using a false discovery rate threshold of 0.05.

CDR3 length equals 18 residues. V dropped 6 bases and J dropped 3; count of bases not matched to a gene: 14. CDR1 and CDR2 from the germline V gene are LNHDA and SQIVND (reference sequence). Primers included in the PCR were 60 Vbeta and 13 Jbeta primers. The method was immunoSEQ multiplex PCR; TCRdb's version includes in-frame clones alone and lacks a portion of them. The table shows about 170,000 clones, with around three quarters occurring only once. Regarding this clone: Antigen unknown.

Donors consisted of healthy bone marrow donors. Sequencing was carried out using PBMCs. The chain recombines TRBV19 with TRBJ1-4; 9 bases are shared with TRBD1. The source is a woman aged 50 to 60 in good health and CMV-seronegative. For the CDR3, the DNA is TGTGCCAGTAGCAGCAGGGGACAGGGCTTCTCGGCTAATGAAAAACTGTTTTTT. Translation: CASSSRGQGFSANEKLFF.